A single sample is the source of the 3 T cell receptor beta chains below, sequenced in a study of T-cell reconstitution after alpha-beta-depleted transplantation in children. Unique molecular identifiers were incorporated when the TCRbeta library was constructed. TCRdb called the PCR reads again in MiXCR, with one record for every CDR3 protein. This table holds just under 250,000 distinct CDR3 sequences, about 23% found once. The source was PBMCs, collected before TCRalphabeta/CD19-depleted stem cell transplant. These receptors were taken from a girl aged 2 to 9 with Fanconi anemia, due to receive a stem cell transplant.

The table lists this clonotype with many counts. The rearrangement links TRBV12-3 or TRBV12-4 to TRBJ2-7; 9 bases are a match to TRBD1. This CDR3 is 16 amino acids long. J lost 3 bases, V lost 1 base, and 7 bases had no gene match. The CDR3 here is CASSLEVGTGLYEQYF. In DNA form, the CDR3 reads TGTGCCAGCAGTTTAGAAGTGGGGACAGGGCTCTACGAGCAGTACTTC.

The rearrangement links TRBV20-1 to TRBJ2-7, with D unresolved. The CDR3 length is 10 residues. Trimming removed 6 bases at V and 3 bases at J, with 6 bases between. Germline lookup yields CDR1 DFQATT and CDR2 SNEGSKA (reference sequence). The CDR3, as DNA: TGCAGTGCGCCGAACTACGAGCAGTACTTC. This codes for CSAPNYEQYF.

This rearrangement joins TRBV5-1 to TRBJ1-2, with 11 bases fitting TRBD1. The ends lost 2 bases at V and 8 bases at J; junction bases unmatched: 8. Per germline, CDR1 SGHRS and CDR2 YFSETQ. This CDR3 is built from 15 residues. The chain's CDR3 is CASSFGQGADLGYTF. The CDR3 region has the DNA TGCGCCAGCAGCTTCGGACAGGGGGCTGATTTGGGCTACACCTTC.